The 16 T cell receptor beta chains given below trace back to one sample, sequenced in a study of beta chain features in type 1 diabetes. Since all of the isolated RNA was reverse transcribed, expressed TCRB transcripts were what got sequenced. Clones were read by immunoSEQ multiplex PCR, and TCRdb kept only the in-frame ones, dropping some. The table lists 140,000 to 150,000 clones, around 50% of them singletons. Specimen: Tregs from blood. Receptor source: a man in his late teens or twenties in good health.

The gene calls are TRBV18 and TRBJ2-2; 11 bases align to TRBD2. The V segment lost 3 bases and the J segment 1 base; nucleotides outside the gene matches: 1. CDR1 is KGHSH and CDR2 is LQKENI in the germline V gene. CDR3 length: 16 residues. As DNA, the CDR3 is TGTGCCAGCTCACCCGGGACTAGCGGGAACACCGGGGAGCTGTTTTTT. Protein: CASSPGTSGNTGELFF.

This clone was seen a handful of times. The chain has TRBV27 and TRBJ1-1, with 10 bases aligning to TRBD1. Trimming cost V 6 bases and J 6 bases; bases outside gene matches: 4. Per germline, CDR1 MNHEY and CDR2 SMNVEV (reference sequence). The CDR3 is 13 residues long. In nucleotides, the CDR3 is TGTGCCAGCAGGACAGGGGGCATAGCTGAAGCTTTCTTT. Amino acids: CASRTGGIAEAFF.

This clone was detected a few times. The chain couples TRBV29-1 to TRBJ1-2; 7 bases fit TRBD1. With V trimmed by 7 bases and J by 4 bases, 6 bases remained unmatched. CDR1 is SQVTM, CDR2 ANQGSEA, per germline. The CDR3 is made up of 12 amino acids. CDR3 coding DNA: TGCAGCGCCCGGGACAGCTTCTATGGCTACACCTTC. This sequence encodes CSARDSFYGYTF.

The chain is built from TRBV7-2 and TRBJ1-1, with 7 bases identical to TRBD1. The germline gives CDR1 SGHTA, CDR2 FQGNSA. The CDR3 is 15 amino acids. Trimming removed 6 bases from V and 0 bases from J; junction bases left unmatched: 7. CDR3 bases: TGTGCCAGCAGTAGTCGGGACAGCATGAACACTGAAGCTTTCTTT. Amino acids: CASSSRDSMNTEAFF.

This clone was detected a few times. The chain combines TRBV28 with TRBJ2-7; possibly TRBD1 for D (5 bases). Trimming removed 5 bases at V and 4 bases at J, with 12 bases between. CDR1 is MDHEN, CDR2 SYDVKM, per germline. There are 13 residues in the CDR3. CDR3 DNA sequence: TGTGCCAGCAGTCTTCAGGGCCTTTACGAGCAGTACTTC. It encodes CASSLQGLYEQYF.

The chain has TRBV6-6 and TRBJ2-2; the match to TRBD2 covers 9 bases. CDR1 is MNHNY and CDR2 is SVGAGI in the germline V gene (reference sequence). This CDR3 has 15 residues. The junction had 5 bases not matched to a gene; V was cut back by 5 bases and J by 4 bases. The CDR3 spells CASSHSGSSTGELFF. DNA of the CDR3: TGTGCCAGCAGTCATAGCGGGAGTTCCACCGGGGAGCTGTTTTTT.

There are a few counts of this clone. V usage is TRBV30 and J usage is TRBJ2-7; D call uncertain. Trimming left V 3 bases short and J 9 bases short, with 12 bases between. There are 11 residues in the CDR3. Germline loops: CDR1 GTSNPN, CDR2 SVGIG (reference sequence). Here the CDR3 reads CAWSVASWQYF. CDR3 in DNA: TGTGCCTGGAGCGTAGCCTCGTGGCAGTACTTC.

V usage is TRBV4-3 and J usage is TRBJ1-6; D uncertain. Germline assignment: CDR1 LGHNA and CDR2 YSLEER. The CDR3 totals 15 residues. V was pared by 3 bases and J by 0 bases, with 6 bases between. CDR3 residues: CASSQESSYNSPLHF. CDR3 sequence (DNA): TGCGCCAGCAGCCAGGAGAGCTCCTATAATTCACCCCTCCACTTT.

The chain carries TRBV7-3 and TRBJ2-1, with a weak D call TRBD2 (5 bases). Germline assignment: CDR1 SGHTA and CDR2 FQGTGA. CDR3 size: 11 residues. V lost 4 bases to trimming and J lost 10 bases, with 8 bases between them. The CDR3 DNA is TGTGCCAGCAGCTCTTCGGGGGAGCAGTTCTTC. This translates into CASSSSGEQFF.

This chain links TRBV30 with TRBJ2-3, with TRBD2 matching 10 bases. The CDR3 contains 16 residues. With V trimmed by 1 base and J by 4 bases, 8 bases remained unmatched. From germline, CDR1 is GTSNPN and CDR2 SVGIG (reference sequence). CDR3 nucleotides: TGTGCCTGGAGTGGGCTAGCGGGAGCTGTGGCAGATACGCAGTATTTT. Translation: CAWSGLAGAVADTQYF.

Only a few counts were recorded for this clone. The V call is TRBV6-6, the J call TRBJ1-1; D ambiguous. Trimming removed 3 bases from V and 8 bases from J, with 10 bases in between. The CDR3 extends over 12 amino acids. Germline V gene sequence: CDR1 MNHNY, CDR2 SVGAGI (reference sequence). The CDR3 region is CASSYMTPEAFF. CDR3 coding DNA: TGTGCCAGCAGTTATATGACACCAGAAGCTTTCTTT.

This clone was detected only a few times. The V gene is TRBV25-1, the J gene TRBJ2-7, with TRBD1 as a possible D gene (5 bases). Trimming stripped 1 base from V and 4 bases from J, with 17 bases between. This CDR3 comprises 16 residues. Germline CDR1 and CDR2: MGHDK and SYGVNS. The CDR3 sequence: CASSEWEQAQGYEQYF. The CDR3 bases are TGTGCCAGCAGTGAATGGGAACAGGCTCAAGGATACGAGCAGTACTTC.

The table lists this clone with a few counts. This sequence joins TRBV5-1 and TRBJ2-2; D might be TRBD1 (6 bases). Trimming took off 5 bases at V and 0 bases at J, with 11 bases between the two ends. CDR1 is SGHRS and CDR2 is YFSETQ in the germline V gene. The CDR3 is 15 amino acids. Here the CDR3 reads CASRTGTPNTGELFF. Here the CDR3 DNA reads TGCGCCAGCAGAACCGGGACACCGAACACCGGGGAGCTGTTTTTT.

The CDR3 DNA reads TGTGCCAGCAGCTTAGAAGCGGGGGGCCAAGTACGGTTCTTC. Residues: CASSLEAGGQVRFF. This chain uses TRBV7-9 with TRBJ2-1; 9 nucleotides line up with TRBD2. The CDR3 totals 14 residues. Germline values: CDR1 SEHNR, CDR2 FQNEAQ (reference sequence). J lost 15 bases, V lost 1 base, and 10 bases had no gene match.

This chain joins TRBV25-1 and TRBJ2-7, with D perhaps TRBD2 (5 bases). Trimming cost V 2 bases and J 3 bases, with 14 bases left between them. Germline V gene sequence: CDR1 MGHDK, CDR2 SYGVNS. The CDR3 is made up of 15 amino acids. CDR3 DNA sequence: TGTGCCAGCAGTGAAGGGAGTGGGAGATTCTACGAGCAGTACTTC. This translates into CASSEGSGRFYEQYF.

This rearrangement joins TRBV2 to TRBJ1-2, with 9 bases aligning to TRBD1. Trimming removed 4 bases from V and 7 bases from J; junction bases left unmatched: 4. This CDR3 has 13 amino acids. Germline lookup yields CDR1 SNHLY and CDR2 FYNNEI. The CDR3 nucleotides read TGTGCCAGCAGTGTGGGACAGGGAGGTGGCTACACCTTC. Amino acids: CASSVGQGGGYTF.